The present T cell receptor (beta chain) was sequenced within a study of shared clonotypes between healthy human individuals. Across the whole study: For every donor, three CD4 naive, three CD4 memory, two CD8 naive and one CD8 memory plates were used.

This clone has just one count. The method was immunoSEQ multiplex PCR; TCRdb's version includes in-frame clones alone and lacks a portion of them. The sample yields 2,500,000 or so clones, approximately 92% seen once. The CDR3 contains 14 residues. V dropped 1 base and J dropped 2 bases, with 8 bases sitting between them. Germline loops: CDR1 MNHNS, CDR2 SASEGT. This rearrangement joins TRBV6-1 to TRBJ1-2; D is uncertain. The clonotype comes from a man in his late teens or twenties in good health. The specimen was naive CD4+ T cells sorted from blood. Subset noted: CD45RA+ positively selected. The CDR3 DNA sequence: TGTGCCAGCAGTGAAGGTTGGGCGAACTATGGCTACACCTTC. Its translation: CASSEGWANYGYTF.